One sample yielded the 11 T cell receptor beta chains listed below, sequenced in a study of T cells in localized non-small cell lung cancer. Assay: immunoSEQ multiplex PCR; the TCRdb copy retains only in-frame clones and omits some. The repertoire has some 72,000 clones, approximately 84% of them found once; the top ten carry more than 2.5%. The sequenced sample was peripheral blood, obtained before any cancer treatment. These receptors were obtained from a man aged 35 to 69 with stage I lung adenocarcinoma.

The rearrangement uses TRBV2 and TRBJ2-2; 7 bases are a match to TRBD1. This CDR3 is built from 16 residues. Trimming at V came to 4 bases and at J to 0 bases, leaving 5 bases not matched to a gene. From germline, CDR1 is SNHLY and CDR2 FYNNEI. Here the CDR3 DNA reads TGTGCCAGCAGTGGATGGGGACAGTCGAACACCGGGGAGCTGTTTTTT. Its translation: CASSGWGQSNTGELFF.

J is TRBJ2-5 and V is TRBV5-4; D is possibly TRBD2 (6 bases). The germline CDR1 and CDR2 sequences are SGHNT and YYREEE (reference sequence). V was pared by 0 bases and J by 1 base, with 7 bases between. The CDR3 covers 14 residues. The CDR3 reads CASSLGTTQETQYF. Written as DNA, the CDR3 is TGTGCCAGCAGCTTGGGGACTACCCAAGAGACCCAGTACTTC.

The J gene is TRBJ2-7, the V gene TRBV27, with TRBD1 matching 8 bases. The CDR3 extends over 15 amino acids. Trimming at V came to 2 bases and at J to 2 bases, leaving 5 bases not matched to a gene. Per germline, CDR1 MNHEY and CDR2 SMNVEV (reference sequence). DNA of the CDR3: TGTGCCAGCAGTTTAACCGGGACAGGTGCCTACGAGCAGTACTTC. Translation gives CASSLTGTGAYEQYF.

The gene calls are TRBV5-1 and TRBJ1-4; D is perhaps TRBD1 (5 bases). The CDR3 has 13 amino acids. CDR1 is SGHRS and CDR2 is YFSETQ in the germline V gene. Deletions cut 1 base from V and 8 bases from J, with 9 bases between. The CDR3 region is CASSLWDPEKLFF. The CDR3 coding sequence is TGCGCCAGCAGCTTGTGGGACCCCGAAAAACTGTTTTTT. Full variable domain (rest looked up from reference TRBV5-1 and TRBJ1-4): KAGVTQTPRYLIKTRGQQVTLSCSPISGHRSVSWYQQTPGQGLQFLFEYFSETQRNKGNFPGRFSGRQFSNSRSEMNVSTLELGDSALYLCASSLWDPEKLFFGSGTQLSVL.

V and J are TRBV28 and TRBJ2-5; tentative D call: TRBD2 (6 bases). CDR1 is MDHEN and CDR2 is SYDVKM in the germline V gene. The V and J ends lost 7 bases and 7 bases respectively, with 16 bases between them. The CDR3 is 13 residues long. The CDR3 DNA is TGTGCCAGCAATGGACTAAACGTGGGGACCCAGTACTTC. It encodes CASNGLNVGTQYF.

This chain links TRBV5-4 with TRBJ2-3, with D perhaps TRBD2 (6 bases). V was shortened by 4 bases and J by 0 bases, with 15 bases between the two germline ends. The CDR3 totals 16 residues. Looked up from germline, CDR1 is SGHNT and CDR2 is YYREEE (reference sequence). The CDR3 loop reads CASSRGSISSTDTQYF. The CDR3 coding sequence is TGTGCCAGCAGCCGGGGGTCCATATCTAGCACAGATACGCAGTATTTT.

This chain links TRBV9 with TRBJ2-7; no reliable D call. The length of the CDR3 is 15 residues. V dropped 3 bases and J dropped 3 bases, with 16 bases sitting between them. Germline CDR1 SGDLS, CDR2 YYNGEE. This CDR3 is CASSARSNPLYEQYF. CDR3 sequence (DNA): TGTGCCAGCAGCGCTCGATCCAATCCCCTCTACGAGCAGTACTTC.

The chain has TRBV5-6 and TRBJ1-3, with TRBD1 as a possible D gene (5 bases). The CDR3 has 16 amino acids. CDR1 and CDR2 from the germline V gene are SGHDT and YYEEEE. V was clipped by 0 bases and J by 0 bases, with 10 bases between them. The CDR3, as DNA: TGTGCCAGCAGCTTGGTAGACAGAGACTCTGGAAACACCATATATTTT. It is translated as CASSLVDRDSGNTIYF.

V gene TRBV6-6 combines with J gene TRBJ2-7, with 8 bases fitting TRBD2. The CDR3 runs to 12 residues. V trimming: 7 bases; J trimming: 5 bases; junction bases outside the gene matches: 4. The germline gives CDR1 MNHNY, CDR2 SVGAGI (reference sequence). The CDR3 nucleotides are TGTGCCAGCAAGCGGGGGAGCGACGAGCAGTACTTC. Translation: CASKRGSDEQYF.

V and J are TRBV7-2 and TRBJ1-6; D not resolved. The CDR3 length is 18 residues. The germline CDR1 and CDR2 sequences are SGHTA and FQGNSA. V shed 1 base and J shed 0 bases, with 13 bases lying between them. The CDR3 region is CASSLVGPLDSYNSPLHF. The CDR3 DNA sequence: TGTGCCAGCAGCTTAGTGGGTCCCCTAGACTCCTATAATTCACCCCTCCACTTT.

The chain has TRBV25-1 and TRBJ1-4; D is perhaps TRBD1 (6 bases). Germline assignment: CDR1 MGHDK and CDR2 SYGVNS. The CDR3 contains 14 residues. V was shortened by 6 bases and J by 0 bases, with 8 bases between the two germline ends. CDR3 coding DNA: TGTGCCAGCAGCAAGGGGGCAACTAATGAAAAACTGTTTTTT. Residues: CASSKGATNEKLFF.